The present T cell receptor beta chain was sequenced within a study of beta chain features in type 1 diabetes. Regarding the study as a whole: In these data, an HLA type influence on TCRB rearrangement remained unresolved.

This clone showed up just a few times. Its antigen is not identified. The whole isolated RNA underwent reverse transcription, so sequencing captured expressed TCRB transcripts. Only in-frame clones appear in the TCRdb table, and some are missing; sequencing was by immunoSEQ multiplex PCR. Of about 410,000 clones in the sample, roughly 14% were seen once. This CDR3 comprises 11 residues. Trimming shortened V by 6 bases and J by 11 bases, and 12 bases separated the two germline ends. Germline assignment: CDR1 SNHLY and CDR2 FYNNEI. The TCR sequence derives from a man aged 25-45 years in good health. Sequencing was carried out using naive CD4+ T cells from blood. V gene TRBV2 combines with J gene TRBJ2-3; possible D gene TRBD1, 5 bases. The CDR3 DNA reads as TGTGCCAGCAGCCCCGGGCAGGGGCAGTATTTT. Amino acids: CASSPGQGQYF.